This section outlines one T cell receptor (beta chain) sequence together with its context. In the original analysis: By means of reference gene primer amplification, nucleated cell counts were estimated. Method: immunoSEQ multiplex PCR; TCRdb's copy keeps in-frame clones and lacks some. V and J calls and clone size are copied from that table; D and trimming were computed from the DNA. The table has under 200,000 clones, around four fifths seen once; the top ten hold approximately 7.6%. The data stem from a study of blood T cell repertoires in COVID-19. Study details: From the United States, Italy and Spain came samples of acute and convalescent COVID-19. PBMCs, B-cell-depleted T cells, or T cells were the source of the cDNA or gDNA that made up the material.

Sequenced material: peripheral blood. The clonotype originates from a woman aged 80 or over with COVID-19, enrolled during active disease.

Here the CDR3 reads CASSLPGLPQYF. CDR3 in DNA: TGTGCCAGCAGTTTACCCGGACTGCCCCAGTACTTC. The rearrangement links TRBV12-3 or TRBV12-4 to TRBJ2-5; D possibly corresponds to TRBD2 (5 bases). The V end was cut by 2 bases, the J end by 9 bases, with 10 bases between. This CDR3 is 12 amino acids long.